The TCR beta chain under discussion was sequenced for a study of T cells after yellow fever vaccination. Findings of the study overall: Weaker, the secondary response had a peak occurring faster, on day 5 versus 15. Shared CD4/CD8 clonotypes were a small share, likely from convergent recombination. Clones from primary vaccination mostly reappeared after the booster (96% CD4, around 90% CD8).

TCRdb passed the 5' RACE reads through MiXCR, listing each CDR3 protein once. The table has some 350,000 distinct CDR3 sequences, about 4% seen once. With respect to this clonotype: Its antigen is still unknown.

This clonotype was sampled from a man younger than 30 who received the YFV17D yellow fever vaccine. The sequencing used PBMCs, collected 5 days after the yellow fever booster vaccination.

The CDR3 nucleotides are TGCAGTGCTAAAACAGGGAGAGGTTACAATGAGCAGTTCTTC. Translating it yields CSAKTGRGYNEQFF. This chain uses TRBV20-1 with TRBJ2-1, with a possible D match to TRBD1 (6 bases). Trimming removed 4 bases from V and 4 bases from J, with 14 bases in between. There are 14 residues in the CDR3. In germline, CDR1 is DFQATT, CDR2 SNEGSKA (reference sequence).